Given below is one TCR beta chain in context. Antigen specificity is unknown. It was with 60 Vbeta and 13 Jbeta primers that the PCR ran. Clones were read by immunoSEQ multiplex PCR, and TCRdb kept only the in-frame ones, dropping some. Recorded for this sample: 100,000 to 150,000 clones. Germline V gives CDR1 SQVTM, CDR2 ANQGSEA. V lost 5 bases to trimming and J lost 4 bases; unmatched junction nucleotides: 4. CDR3 length: 13 residues. The sample is drawn from a study of cytomegalovirus exposure and HLA in healthy donors. Points from the study as a whole: Listed as cytomegalovirus-associated were around 160 TCR beta chains.

The sample consisted of PBMCs. This TCR was sampled from a woman between 40 and 55 years old in good health and CMV-seropositive. The chain is built from TRBV29-1 and TRBJ1-4; 7 nucleotides agree with TRBD1. CDR3 in amino acids: CSVLRGYNEKLFF. CDR3 bases: TGCAGCGTTCTCAGGGGGTATAATGAAAAACTGTTTTTT. The variable domain in full, with the rest retrieved from reference TRBV29-1 and TRBJ1-4, is SAVISQKPSRDICQRGTSLTIQCQVDSQVTMMFWYRQQPGQSLTLIATANQGSEATYESGFVIDKFPISRPNLTFSTLTVSNMSPEDSSIYLCSVLRGYNEKLFFGSGTQLSVL.